These 32 T cell receptor beta chains were all obtained from the same sample, sequenced in a study of blood T cell repertoires in COVID-19. TCRdb's copy holds only in-frame clones and misses some; the assay was immunoSEQ multiplex PCR. The sample has around 50,000 clones; about 79% are singletons. The specimen sequenced was peripheral blood. The receptors stem from a human donor in a cohort sampled during active COVID-19.

DNA of the CDR3: TGTGCCAGCAGCACAACCACAGGGGAGCATTACAATGAGCAGTTCTTC. It codes for CASSTTTGEHYNEQFF. This rearrangement joins TRBV5-6 to TRBJ2-1; 7 bases map to TRBD1. The CDR3 has 16 amino acids. The germline CDR1 and CDR2 sequences are SGHDT and YYEEEE. The trim removed 4 bases at V and 4 bases at J, leaving 11 bases unmatched.

V is TRBV2 and J is TRBJ1-6; TRBD1 agrees at 11 bases. CDR1 and CDR2 (germline): SNHLY, FYNNEI. The V and J ends lost 4 bases and 10 bases, in that order; junction bases with no gene match: 3. The CDR3 consists of 14 residues. CDR3 region: CASSGTGGRSPLHF. The CDR3 DNA reads TGTGCCAGCAGTGGGACAGGGGGCAGATCACCCCTCCACTTT.

This chain connects TRBV6-6 to TRBJ2-1; 10 bases fit TRBD2. The CDR3 totals 15 residues. V shed 3 bases, J shed 6 bases, and the junction held 5 bases outside the gene matches. CDR1 and CDR2 (germline): MNHNY, SVGAGI (reference sequence). CDR3 amino acids: CASSYLAGVGNEQFF. The CDR3 DNA follows: TGTGCCAGCAGTTATCTAGCGGGAGTAGGCAATGAGCAGTTCTTC.

This sequence joins TRBV28 and TRBJ2-3; D gene ambiguous. This CDR3 has 15 amino acids. The germline V and J ends were trimmed by 2 bases and 3 bases, with 12 bases remaining between them. Germline V CDR1 and CDR2: MDHEN, SYDVKM. In DNA, the CDR3 is TGTGCCAGCAGTTTACCCCCGGAGTTGACAGATACGCAGTATTTT. Amino acids: CASSLPPELTDTQYF.

The genes are TRBV6-2 or TRBV6-3 and TRBJ1-1, with D perhaps matching TRBD1 (5 bases). CDR1 is MNHEY, CDR2 SVGEGT, per germline. The CDR3 extends over 13 amino acids. V gave up 0 bases and J gave up 12 bases, with 14 bases separating them. The CDR3 nucleotides are TGTGCCAGCAGTTACTCGAGTGGTCAGGGATCTTTCTTT. The encoded protein is CASSYSSGQGSFF.

The chain employs TRBV6-4 and TRBJ2-2; D is possibly TRBD2 (5 bases). Trimming pared 6 bases from V and 2 bases from J, leaving 10 bases between. The CDR3 is made up of 14 amino acids. From germline, CDR1 is MRHNA and CDR2 SNTAGT. The CDR3 region has the DNA TGTGCCAGCAGCCCCGGGATTAACACCGGGGAGCTGTTTTTT. Residues: CASSPGINTGELFF.

The rearrangement joins TRBV19 to TRBJ2-5; weak D call: TRBD1 (5 bases). Germline values: CDR1 LNHDA, CDR2 SQIVND (reference sequence). This CDR3 contains 17 residues. Trimming pared 1 base from V and 2 bases from J, leaving 17 bases between. The CDR3 DNA follows: TGTGCCAGTAGTATAGGAGGTAGGGGTACCCTACAAGAGACCCAGTACTTC. This gives the protein CASSIGGRGTLQETQYF.

The V and J genes are TRBV7-3 and TRBJ2-3, with 12 bases aligning to TRBD2. V shed 6 bases and J 4 bases; nucleotides not matched to a gene: 8. The CDR3 extends over 16 amino acids. Germline CDR1 and CDR2: SGHTA and FQGTGA. For the CDR3, the DNA is TGTGCCAGCAGTAAGGGCCTAGCGGGAGGGGCAGATACGCAGTATTTT. Protein sequence: CASSKGLAGGADTQYF.

The chain links TRBV4-1 to TRBJ1-2; unclear D gene. V was clipped by 1 base and J by 2 bases, with 11 bases between them. Germline lookup yields CDR1 MGHRA and CDR2 YSYEKL. The length of the CDR3 is 15 residues. CDR3 in DNA: TGCGCCAGCAGCCAAGGGGTTGGAGGAAACTATGGCTACACCTTC. Translated: CASSQGVGGNYGYTF.

This clone has just one count. CDR3 nucleotide sequence: TGTGCCAGCAGCTTAGACGGGCTAGCGGGAGGATTCGGGGAGCTGTTTTTT. Amino acid sequence: CASSLDGLAGGFGELFF. The chain carries TRBV7-2 and TRBJ2-2, with TRBD2 identical over 11 bases. Germline V gene sequence: CDR1 SGHTA, CDR2 FQGNSA. This CDR3 contains 17 residues. With V trimmed by 1 base and J by 7 bases, 8 bases remained unmatched.

This clone has just a few counts. The V and J genes are TRBV13 and TRBJ2-3, with a tentative D call TRBD2 (5 bases). From germline, CDR1 is PRHDT and CDR2 FYEKMQ (reference sequence). V shed 2 bases and J shed 1 base, with 13 bases lying between them. The CDR3 sequence is 16 residues long. The CDR3 region is CASSLRSERRTDTQYF. The CDR3 nucleotides read TGTGCCAGCAGCTTAAGGAGCGAGCGGCGCACAGATACGCAGTATTTT.

CDR3 nucleotides: TGTGCCAGCAGAGTCGGGACATCCTACGAGCAGTACTTC. Translated, it gives CASRVGTSYEQYF. The V gene is TRBV6-5, the J gene TRBJ2-7; D possibly corresponds to TRBD1 (6 bases). CDR3 length: 13 amino acids. With 6 bases removed from V and 1 base from J, the gap between germline ends came to 10 bases. CDR1 is MNHEY and CDR2 is SVGAGI in the germline V gene.

Only a few counts were recorded for this clone. The V gene is TRBV2, the J gene TRBJ1-4, with 8 bases that match TRBD1. The germline V gene has CDR1 SNHLY and CDR2 FYNNEI. The CDR3 consists of 15 residues. J lost 8 bases, V lost 10 bases, and 15 bases had no gene match. The CDR3 loop is CAILRQGIKREKLFF. The CDR3, as DNA: TGTGCCATCCTCAGACAGGGGATTAAGCGGGAAAAACTGTTTTTT.

The chain has TRBV18 and TRBJ1-3, with D unresolved. Germline CDR1 reads KGHSH; CDR2 reads LQKENI. This CDR3 has 14 amino acids. Trimming shortened V by 2 bases and J by 0 bases, and 5 bases separated the two germline ends. This chain's CDR3 is CASSPNSSGNTIYF. In DNA, the CDR3 is TGTGCCAGCTCACCAAACAGCTCTGGAAACACCATATATTTT.

V and J are TRBV27 and TRBJ1-2; 8 positions agree with TRBD1. Germline V gene sequence: CDR1 MNHEY, CDR2 SMNVEV (reference sequence). The trim removed 7 bases at V and 4 bases at J, leaving 5 bases unmatched. The CDR3 runs 13 residues. The CDR3 reads CASKSQGAYGYTF. The CDR3, as DNA: TGTGCCAGCAAATCGCAGGGGGCCTATGGCTACACCTTC.

In this sample, this clone turned up once. The gene calls are TRBV18 and TRBJ1-1; 7 nucleotides agree with TRBD1. The trim removed 3 bases at V and 5 bases at J, leaving 6 bases unmatched. The germline V gene encodes CDR1 KGHSH and CDR2 LQKENI. The length of the CDR3 is 14 residues. The CDR3 bases are TGTGCCAGCTCACCTCGGGACAGACCAACTGAAGCTTTCTTT. Translation gives CASSPRDRPTEAFF.

This clone was counted a few times. The chain has TRBV20-1 and TRBJ1-1; 7 nucleotides line up with TRBD1. V gave up 3 bases and J gave up 0 bases; unmatched junction bases: 4. The CDR3 runs 14 residues. Germline assignment: CDR1 DFQATT and CDR2 SNEGSKA (reference sequence). In nucleotides, the CDR3 is TGCAGTGCTAGTCGACAGGGAATGAACACTGAAGCTTTCTTT. Translating gives CSASRQGMNTEAFF.

The V gene is TRBV7-8, the J gene TRBJ2-3; D may be TRBD1 (6 bases). The germline V gene encodes CDR1 SGHVS and CDR2 FQNEAQ. The CDR3 consists of 15 residues. With 5 bases removed from V and 5 bases from J, the gap between germline ends came to 17 bases. CDR3 residues: CASSPRPQGQDTQYF. Written as DNA, the CDR3 is TGTGCCAGCAGCCCGCGGCCACAGGGACAAGATACGCAGTATTTT.

The chain carries TRBV30 and TRBJ1-2; the D gene is possibly TRBD1 (5 bases). Per the germline V gene, CDR1 is GTSNPN and CDR2 is SVGIG (reference sequence). V was cut by 1 base and J by 8 bases, with 8 bases left in between. The CDR3 loop spans 11 amino acids. The CDR3 DNA sequence: TGTGCCTGGAGTGGACAGCGAGGCTACACCTTC. Protein: CAWSGQRGYTF.

The V gene is TRBV28, the J gene TRBJ1-3; the match to TRBD1 covers 9 bases. The CDR3 sequence is 14 residues long. V was pared by 8 bases and J by 4 bases, with 6 bases of the junction left unmatched. From germline, CDR1 is MDHEN and CDR2 SYDVKM. CDR3 DNA: TGTGCCAGCTTGGGACAGGGAGCGGGAAACACCATATATTTT. Translated, it gives CASLGQGAGNTIYF.

The chain couples TRBV30 to TRBJ1-3, with no clear D. CDR3 length: 12 residues. Germline V gives CDR1 GTSNPN, CDR2 SVGIG (reference sequence). Trimming stripped 1 base from V and 7 bases from J, with 8 bases between. CDR3 in amino acids: CAWSGFGNTIYF. In DNA form, the CDR3 reads TGTGCCTGGAGTGGATTTGGCAACACCATATATTTT.

The gene calls are TRBV18 and TRBJ1-4, with 8 bases that match TRBD1. This CDR3 region has 14 residues. Germline assignment: CDR1 KGHSH and CDR2 LQKENI. After removal of 3 bases from V and 7 bases from J, the junction contained 4 bases not matched to a gene. CDR3 region: CASSPDRGREKLFF. The CDR3 bases are TGTGCCAGCTCACCCGACAGGGGACGTGAAAAACTGTTTTTT. Filled out from reference TRBV18 and TRBJ1-4, the complete variable domain reads NAGVMQNPRHLVRRRGQEARLRCSPMKGHSHVYWYRQLPEEGLKFMVYLQKENIIDESGMPKERFSAEFPKEGPSILRIQQVVRGDSAAYFCASSPDRGREKLFFGSGTQLSVL.

The chain has TRBV7-9 and TRBJ1-2; TRBD1 agrees at 8 bases. The CDR3 runs 13 residues. After removal of 2 bases from V and 5 bases from J, the junction contained 1 base not matched to a gene. Germline lookup yields CDR1 SEHNR and CDR2 FQNEAQ (reference sequence). CDR3 loop: CASSLTGGYGYTF. CDR3 DNA: TGTGCCAGCAGCTTAACAGGGGGTTATGGCTACACCTTC.

The chain combines TRBV3-1 (or the pseudogene TRBV3-2) with TRBJ2-2; D gene uncertain. Germline CDR1 is LGHDT and CDR2 is YNNKEL (reference sequence). Between the trimmed V and J ends, which lost 1 base and 4 bases, there was a span of 7 bases. The CDR3 length is 14 residues. The CDR3: CASSQGPSTGELFF. DNA of the CDR3: TGTGCCAGCAGCCAAGGCCCGAGCACCGGGGAGCTGTTTTTT.

This sequence joins TRBV5-8 and TRBJ2-3; D gene unclear. The CDR3 runs 14 residues. The germline V gene has CDR1 SGHTS and CDR2 YDEGEE. With 0 bases removed from V and 0 bases from J, the gap between germline ends came to 5 bases. CDR3 DNA: TGTGCCAGCAGCTTGGTCAGGAGCACAGATACGCAGTATTTT. Translating it yields CASSLVRSTDTQYF.

V usage is TRBV7-9 and J usage is TRBJ2-7, with 9 positions matching TRBD2. Trimming took 6 bases from V and 5 from J; bases not matched to a gene: 11. This CDR3 has 15 residues. Germline V gene sequence: CDR1 SEHNR, CDR2 FQNEAQ (reference sequence). This chain's CDR3 is CASSRGTSSPHEQYF. Written as DNA, the CDR3 is TGTGCCAGCAGTCGAGGGACTAGCAGTCCCCACGAGCAGTACTTC. The full variable domain, in which reference TRBV7-9 and TRBJ2-7 provide the parts outside the CDR3, is DTGVSQNPRHKITKRGQNVTFRCDPISEHNRLYWYRQTLGQGPEFLTYFQNEAQLEKSRLLSDRFSAERPKGSFSTLEIQRTEQGDSAMYLCASSRGTSSPHEQYFGPGTRLTVT.

The chain is built from TRBV4-3 and TRBJ2-2; the match to TRBD2 covers 12 bases. Trimming cost V 1 base and J 5 bases; bases outside gene matches: 8. CDR3 length: 18 amino acids. Germline CDR1 is LGHNA and CDR2 is YSLEER. In DNA, the CDR3 is TGCGCCAGCAGCCAAGCAACGACTAGCGGGAGCGGTACCGGGGAGCTGTTTTTT. Translated, it gives CASSQATTSGSGTGELFF.

The rearrangement links TRBV4-1 to TRBJ2-1; 11 bases match TRBD2. Germline CDR1 and CDR2: MGHRA and YSYEKL. V lost 4 bases, J lost 0 bases, and 14 bases stayed unmatched. This CDR3 is built from 20 residues. CDR3: CASSPQGSLAGGSSYNEQFF. The CDR3 coding sequence is TGCGCCAGCAGCCCCCAAGGCTCCCTAGCGGGAGGTAGCTCCTACAATGAGCAGTTCTTC.

The chain carries TRBV29-1 and TRBJ2-2; TRBD2 aligns across 14 bases. Germline V gives CDR1 SQVTM, CDR2 ANQGSEA. The CDR3 is 18 residues long. After removal of 4 bases from V and 1 base from J, the junction contained 8 bases not matched to a gene. CDR3 sequence: CSVGAGLAGVRNTGELFF. The CDR3 nucleotides read TGCAGCGTTGGAGCGGGACTAGCGGGAGTAAGGAACACCGGGGAGCTGTTTTTT.

This clone occurred a few times. V is TRBV19 and J is TRBJ1-1, with D possibly TRBD1 on 5 matching bases. The V end was cut by 4 bases, the J end by 4 bases, with 13 bases between. The CDR3 sequence is 14 residues long. Per germline, CDR1 LNHDA and CDR2 SQIVND (reference sequence). CDR3 region: CASSRGPEGTEAFF. CDR3 sequence (DNA): TGTGCCAGTAGTAGGGGACCGGAGGGCACTGAAGCTTTCTTT.

The chain carries TRBV19 and TRBJ2-5; 8 bases line up with TRBD2. CDR3 length: 13 residues. CDR1 is LNHDA and CDR2 is SQIVND in the germline V gene (reference sequence). V lost 5 bases to trimming and J lost 4 bases; unmatched junction nucleotides: 3. CDR3 nucleotide sequence: TGTGCCAGTAGTTCCGGACTAGCAGAGACCCAGTACTTC. This sequence encodes CASSSGLAETQYF.

The V and J genes are TRBV5-1 and TRBJ1-2; D is possibly TRBD1 (6 bases). Germline V lookup: CDR1 SGHRS, CDR2 YFSETQ. The ends were cut back, 2 bases at V and 0 bases at J, with 8 bases in the middle. The CDR3 length is 14 residues. The CDR3 is CASSLTGSNYGYTF. CDR3 sequence (DNA): TGCGCCAGCAGCTTAACAGGGTCTAACTATGGCTACACCTTC.